This T cell receptor beta chain originates from a study of blood T cell repertoires in COVID-19 (dated by TCRdb to about 2020). For the wider study: Samples from collaborators originated in the United States, Italy and Spain and spanned both the acute and convalescent phases of COVID-19. The prospective study material was composed of cDNA or gDNA derived from T cells, B-cell-depleted T cells, or PBMCs. The dataset comprised deeply sampled blood TCRbeta repertoires from subjects exposed to, actively infected with, or recovered from COVID-19. The repertoires were made available in a free public database intended to serve as a resource for research on the immune response to SARS-CoV-2. Samples came from the ongoing ImmuneRACE study (first 160 participants) plus 1,254 subjects from 6 global collaborators. Sample metadata almost always included a de-identified subject ID, COVID-19 status, age in years and sex. Where available, HLA class I and class II types were obtained from metadata supplied by the sample provider rather than from assay-based typing. Overall study results and their limits: The quantity of clinical and demographic metadata differed by source and by participant and was supplied without curation.

A note on this clone: Its specific antigen is unknown. There are no base qualities to consult, and no much larger clone falls within one base.

Whole blood was collected in K2EDTA tubes by collaborating institutions according to the institutions' own protocols. Collaborator samples were shipped for TCRbeta analysis as frozen whole blood, isolated PBMCs, or DNA extracted from either sample type. TCRbeta CDR3 regions were amplified from genomic DNA by means of the immunoSEQ Assay, a bias-controlled multiplex PCR. Per the source publication's procedure: The number of nucleated cells in each sample was estimated from the amplification of reference gene primers within the assay. To quantify the absolute abundance of each unique TCRbeta CDR3 rearrangement, sequence reads were collapsed and filtered. Productive Simpson clonality was computed per sample as the square root of Simpson's diversity index over productive rearrangements. Held by TCRdb, this immuneACCESS table contains in-frame sequences only and omits some clones. Under half of the omission traces to an unresolved V gene where checked; the cause of the rest is unknown. The V and J calls and the clone size are those of that table, but D and trimming were determined from the DNA. The sample contains about 20,000 clones, approximately 88% of them found a single time. Approximately 3.4% of the sample comes from the top ten.

V is pared back by 2 bases and J by 2 bases, with 9 bases lying between the germline termini. Including the terminal cysteine and phenylalanine, the CDR3 comprises 15 residues. The DNA shown is the 45-base CDR3, in frame from base 1. Sequences SEHNR (CDR1) and FQNEAQ (CDR2) are obtained from the germline V gene (reference sequence). The sequence joins TRBV7-9 to TRBJ1-4; 6 matching bases give a weak D call of TRBD1. This sequence was found in a human donor in a cohort sampled during active COVID-19. The specimen was peripheral blood. At the DNA level, the sequence is TGTGCCAGCAGCTTACGCGACAGGACTAATGAAAAACTGTTTTTT. Translated, this gives CASSLRDRTNEKLFF.